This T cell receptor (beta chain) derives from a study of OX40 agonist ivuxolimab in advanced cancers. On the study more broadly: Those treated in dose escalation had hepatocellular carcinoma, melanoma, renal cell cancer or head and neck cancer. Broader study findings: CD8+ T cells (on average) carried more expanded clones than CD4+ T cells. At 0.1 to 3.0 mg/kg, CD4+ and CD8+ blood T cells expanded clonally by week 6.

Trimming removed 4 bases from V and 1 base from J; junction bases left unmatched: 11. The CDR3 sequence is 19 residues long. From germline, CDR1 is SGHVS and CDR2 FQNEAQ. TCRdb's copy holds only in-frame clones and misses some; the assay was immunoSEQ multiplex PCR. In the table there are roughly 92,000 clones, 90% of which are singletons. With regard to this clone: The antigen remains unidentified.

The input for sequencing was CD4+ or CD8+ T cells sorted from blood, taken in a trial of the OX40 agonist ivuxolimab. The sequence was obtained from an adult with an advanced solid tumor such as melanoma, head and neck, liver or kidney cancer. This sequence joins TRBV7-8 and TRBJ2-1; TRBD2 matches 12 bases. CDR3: CASSSRASGGGRSYNEQFF. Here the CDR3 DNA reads TGTGCCAGCAGCTCACGGGCTAGCGGGGGGGGTCGTTCCTACAATGAGCAGTTCTTC. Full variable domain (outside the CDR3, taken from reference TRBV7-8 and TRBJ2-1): GAGVSQSPRYKVAKRGQDVALRCDPISGHVSLFWYQQALGQGPEFLTYFQNEAQLDKSGLPSDRFFAERPEGSVSTLKIQRTQQEDSAVYLCASSSRASGGGRSYNEQFFGPGTRLTVL.